This TCR beta chain derives from a study of blood T cell repertoires in COVID-19. Study at large: PBMCs, B-cell-depleted T cells, or T cells were the source of the cDNA or gDNA that made up the material.

The authors' processing: Cell counts per sample came from amplifying reference gene primers. The assay was immunoSEQ multiplex PCR, and TCRdb's table has in-frame clones only and misses some. V, J and clone size reflect that table, while D and trimming were determined from the DNA. The sample consists of 250,000 or so clones, over 80% of them appearing once. Germline-derived CDR1 and CDR2 are SGHAT and FQDESV (reference sequence). V lost 5 bases to trimming and J lost 5 bases; unmatched junction nucleotides: 4. CDR3 length: 13 residues. V and J are TRBV11-1 and TRBJ1-2, with 8 positions matching TRBD1. This clonotype originated in a woman in her 40s who had recovered from COVID-19. Sequenced material: peripheral blood. This CDR3 reads CASSPDRGYGYTF. CDR3 in DNA: TGTGCCAGCAGCCCCGACAGGGGATATGGCTACACCTTC.